This T cell receptor beta chain was captured in a study of T cells in Graves' hyperthyroidism and ophthalmopathy. In the study overall: At the time of initial diagnosis and before any treatment, peripheral blood was collected. Study outcomes and limitations: Most clonotypes expanded in the thyroid (above 0.001) were also present in blood.

What was amplified from RNA transcripts were TCR beta CDR3 regions. The HTBI primer set served for first-round RT-PCR of the TCR CDR3. Each CDR3 protein gets one entry after TCRdb re-called the multiplex PCR reads with MiXCR. The table lists about 600,000 distinct CDR3 sequences, 14% of them singletons. Fresh peripheral blood, 9.5 to 10 ml of it, supplied the PBMCs. Many counts were recorded for this clonotype. Its antigen is unknown. CDR1 MDHEN and CDR2 SYDVKM come from the germline V gene. V was shortened by 6 bases and J by 5 bases, with 17 bases between the two germline ends. This CDR3 has 15 amino acids.

The chain joins TRBV28 to TRBJ2-1, with D perhaps TRBD1 or TRBD2 (6 bases each). This clonotype originated in a woman under 30 with Graves' ophthalmopathy. Material: blood. The CDR3 DNA is TGTGCCAGCAGCTTGACAGGCGGCGGGAACAATGAGCAGTTCTTC. This gives the protein CASSLTGGGNNEQFF. The full variable domain, with the rest looked up from reference TRBV28 and TRBJ2-1, is DVKVTQSSRYLVKRTGEKVFLECVQDMDHENMFWYRQDPGLGLRLIYFSYDVKMKEKGDIPEGYSVSREKKERFSLILESASTNQTSMYLCASSLTGGGNNEQFFGPGTRLTVL.